The entry that follows covers one TCR beta chain sequence. Its antigen is undetermined. Amplification used 60 Vbeta primers and 13 Jbeta primers. Generated by immunoSEQ multiplex PCR, the TCRdb table keeps only in-frame clones and is missing some. The data contain 120,000 or so clones, 66% of them singletons. Germline V CDR1 and CDR2: SGHTA, FQGNSA. Trimming at V came to 4 bases and at J to 8 bases, leaving 12 bases not matched to a gene. The CDR3 sequence is 15 residues long. The data were obtained in a study of cytomegalovirus exposure and HLA in healthy donors. The study's findings and limits: Highly shared variants forming one cluster were likely a sequencing artifact.

The chain carries TRBV7-2 and TRBJ1-1, with 8 positions matching TRBD1. The TCR sequence derives from a man between 18 and 35 years old in good health and CMV-seronegative. Sequenced: PBMCs. The CDR3 bases are TGTGCCAGCAGCTCTAGACAGGGGCCTAACGACGAAGCTTTCTTT. Encoded protein: CASSSRQGPNDEAFF. Together with reference TRBV7-2 and TRBJ1-1, the CDR3 gives the full variable domain: GAGVSQSPSNKVTEKGKDVELRCDPISGHTALYWYRQSLGQGLEFLIYFQGNSAPDKSGLPSDRFSAERTGGSVSTLTIQRTQQEDSAVYLCASSSRQGPNDEAFFGQGTRLTVV.